This T cell receptor beta chain was retrieved from a study of T cell repertoires in cytomegalovirus infection (dated by TCRdb to the late 2010s). Notes on the research overall: Recently identified HLA-C-restricted CMV epitopes, whose presentation resists viral immunomodulation, were targeted by peptide stimulations together with well-studied HLA-B-restricted epitopes. Because public TCR beta signatures pointed to carriage of CMV infection together with the matching HLA type, the HLA type of each donor mattered for the analysis. The investigation overall reported the following: Cumulative frequency of public TCR beta family members discriminated carriers of CMV infection plus the relevant HLA type in this cohort and an independent roughly 350-donor cohort. The ex vivo response was dominated by HLA-C-restricted CMV-specific TCR beta clonotypes, and the single most frequent clonotype in two of eight donors was supplied by these HLA-C-restricted clonotypes.

The sequencer was an Illumina HiSeq 1500. In TCRdb, the public reads were trimmed at Q25 with fastp and aligned with MiXCR, with productive beta chains retained. Identical CDR3 protein sequences are pooled into one entry, listed with their most common genes and DNA. Here the sample has roughly 920,000 distinct CDR3 sequences; 31% occur a single time. Around an eighth of the sample comes from the top ten. As for this clonotype: Its antigen specificity is not known. Base qualities were left out, and no much larger clone turns up one base away.

CDR1 and CDR2, looked up from the germline V gene, are MNHNS and SASEGT. Inclusive of the bounding cysteine and phenylalanine, the CDR3 is 15 residues long. Left in the record is the CDR3 DNA by itself, 45 bases read in frame from the first base. V is pruned by 3 bases and J by 2 bases, leaving 2 bases of the junction without a gene match. Explained via the paper, the treatment or condition label denotes: in vitro stimulation with specific CMV peptide epitopes to enrich CMV-specific T cells. The sample was cultured CD8+ T cells from PBMCs, taken from culture after CMV antigen stimulation. In this chain, TRBV6-1 is recombined with TRBJ2-5, with TRBD2 identical over 11 junction bases. The clonotype originates from a human donor in good health (CMV status not recorded). Some clones in this sample may be carry-over from other donors' samples. The DNA is as follows: TGTGCCAGCAGTGATCCTAGCGGGGGGCAAGAGACCCAGTACTTC. It translates as CASSDPSGGQETQYF.